These 9 T cell receptor beta chains came from one sample sequenced in a study of blood T cell repertoires in COVID-19 (dated by TCRdb to about 2020). Receptor libraries were prepared by the immunoSEQ multiplex PCR assay. This is the immuneACCESS table as TCRdb keeps it, with only in-frame sequences that have V and J called. A part of the clones is gone; compared with another copy, unresolved V genes explain less than half, and the rest is unexplained. For this sample the table gives about 68,000 clones, of which around 82% were detected only once. Approximately 8.8% of the sample is taken by the ten largest. Sequencing used peripheral blood. These receptors all stem from a man aged 50 to 59 with active COVID-19.

The V call is TRBV2, the J call TRBJ2-7, with D perhaps matching TRBD1 (6 bases). V was cut by 4 bases and J by 6 bases, with 13 bases left in between. Germline V gene sequence: CDR1 SNHLY, CDR2 FYNNEI. The CDR3 spans 13 residues. The CDR3 nucleotides read TGTGCCAGCAGTGCCGACAGGCAGGGCGAGCAGTACTTC. This translates into CASSADRQGEQYF.

Only one count was recorded for this clone. V and J are TRBV12-3 or TRBV12-4 and TRBJ1-2; TRBD1 matches at 8 bases. The CDR3 spans 13 residues. V shed 3 bases and J 10 bases; nucleotides not matched to a gene: 7. DNA of the CDR3: TGTGCCAGCAGTTTGCGGACAGGGATGTTCTACACCTTC. Translated, it gives CASSLRTGMFYTF.

This chain links TRBV19 with TRBJ1-2; unclear D gene. Germline-derived CDR1 and CDR2 are LNHDA and SQIVND (reference sequence). Trimming left V 6 bases short and J 8 bases short, with 16 bases between. The CDR3 sequence is 13 residues long. The CDR3 DNA follows: TGTGCCAGTAGCGGATCGAGGCTTCCCGGCTACACCTTC. It codes for CASSGSRLPGYTF.

The V call is TRBV2, the J call TRBJ2-2; the D is unclear. This CDR3 is built from 14 residues. The germline CDR1 and CDR2 sequences are SNHLY and FYNNEI. V was cut by 4 bases and J by 0 bases, with 6 bases left in between. In DNA form, the CDR3 reads TGTGCCAGCAGTGCCCTCGCGAACACCGGGGAGCTGTTTTTT. Amino acids: CASSALANTGELFF. The entire variable domain, with the rest obtained from reference TRBV2 and TRBJ2-2, is as follows: EPEVTQTPSHQVTQMGQEVILRCVPISNHLYFYWYRQILGQKVEFLVSFYNNEISEKSEIFDDQFSVERPDGSNFTLKIRSTKLEDSAMYFCASSALANTGELFFGEGSRLTVL.

V gene TRBV7-9 combines with J gene TRBJ1-2, with TRBD1 matching over 9 bases. Germline CDR1 and CDR2: SEHNR and FQNEAQ (reference sequence). J was trimmed by 4 bases and V by 5 bases; bases with no gene match: 5. This CDR3 has 14 residues. CDR3: CASSVGQGVYGYTF. DNA of the CDR3: TGTGCCAGCAGCGTGGGACAGGGAGTCTATGGCTACACCTTC.

The chain uses TRBV27 and TRBJ1-2; D uncertain. V gave up 4 bases and J gave up 4 bases, with 10 bases separating them. The CDR3 extends over 13 amino acids. CDR1 is MNHEY, CDR2 SMNVEV, per germline (reference sequence). DNA of the CDR3: TGTGCCAGCAGTTCGGTTCCGGTCTATGGCTACACCTTC. It codes for CASSSVPVYGYTF.

The rearrangement uses TRBV30 and TRBJ2-1, with 7 nucleotides matching TRBD2. The germline V gene encodes CDR1 GTSNPN and CDR2 SVGIG (reference sequence). The CDR3 is 12 residues long. The trim removed 1 base at V and 9 bases at J, leaving 3 bases unmatched. For the CDR3, the DNA is TGTGCCTGGAGTGGGGGGGGTCCTGAGCAGTTCTTC. Encoded protein: CAWSGGGPEQFF.

The chain links TRBV2 to TRBJ1-2, with TRBD1 matching over 7 bases. J lost 0 bases, V lost 1 base, and 8 bases had no gene match. The CDR3 is 17 residues long. CDR1 SNHLY and CDR2 FYNNEI come from the germline V gene. The CDR3 region has the DNA TGTGCCAGCAGTGAAGGGGCAGGGGGAGGTGCTAACTATGGCTACACCTTC. Translating it yields CASSEGAGGGANYGYTF.

This clone showed up just a few times. This chain links TRBV19 with TRBJ2-2; unclear D gene. The V and J ends lost 4 bases and 5 bases respectively, with 8 bases between them. Germline V gene data show CDR1 as LNHDA and CDR2 as SQIVND (reference sequence). CDR3 length equals 13 residues. The CDR3 spells CASSTQITGELFF. In nucleotides, the CDR3 is TGTGCCAGTAGTACGCAGATTACCGGGGAGCTGTTTTTT. The whole variable domain, filled in from reference TRBV19 and TRBJ2-2, reads DGGITQSPKYLFRKEGQNVTLSCEQNLNHDAMYWYRQDPGQGLRLIYYSQIVNDFQKGDIAEGYSVSREKKESFPLTVTSAQKNPTAFYLCASSTQITGELFFGEGSRLTVL.